This T cell receptor (beta chain) was documented in a study of patients and donors after allogeneic stem cell transplantation. In germline, CDR1 is LGHNA, CDR2 YSLEER. V was clipped by 3 bases and J by 0 bases, with 12 bases between them. The CDR3 contains 15 residues. The sample holds many counts of this clonotype. Via MiXCR, TCRdb re-called the RT-PCR reads, giving one row per CDR3 protein. The profile covers about a million distinct CDR3 sequences, with more than 15% appearing a single time and 5% to 7.5% taken by the ten largest. The chain is built from TRBV4-3 and TRBJ2-7, with D unresolved. The receptor was derived from a human donor who was either an allogeneic HSCT recipient or a stem cell or donor lymphocyte infusion donor (not recorded which). It is not recorded whose cells these are; they may come from a transplant donor. Source material: blood, either unsorted or a sorted T cell fraction (not recorded which). In DNA, the CDR3 is TGCGCCAGCAGCCAGGCAATCGTTAGCTCCTACGAGCAGTACTTC. The encoded protein is CASSQAIVSSYEQYF.